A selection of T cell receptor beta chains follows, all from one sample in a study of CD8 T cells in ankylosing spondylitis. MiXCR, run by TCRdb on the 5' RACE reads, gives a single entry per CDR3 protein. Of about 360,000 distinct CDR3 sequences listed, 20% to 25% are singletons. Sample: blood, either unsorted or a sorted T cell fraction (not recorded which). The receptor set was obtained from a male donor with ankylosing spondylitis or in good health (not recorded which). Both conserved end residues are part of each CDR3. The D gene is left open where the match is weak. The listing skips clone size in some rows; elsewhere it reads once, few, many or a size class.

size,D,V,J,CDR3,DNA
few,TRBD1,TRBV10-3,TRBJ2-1,CAISESRTGGFYEQFF,TGTGCCATCAGTGAGTCCCGGACAGGGGGTTTCTATGAGCAGTTCTTC
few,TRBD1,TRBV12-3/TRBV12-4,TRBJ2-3,CASSSTGPQYF,TGTGCCAGCAGTTCGACAGGGCCGCAGTATTTT
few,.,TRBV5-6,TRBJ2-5,CASSFRLSSEQETQYF,TGTGCCAGCAGCTTTCGGCTTTCAAGCGAACAAGAGACCCAGTACTTC
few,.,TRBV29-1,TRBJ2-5,CSVKGARTQETQYF,TGCAGCGTTAAGGGCGCCAGGACTCAAGAGACCCAGTACTTC
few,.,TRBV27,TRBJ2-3,CASSYGQSTQYF,TGTGCCAGCAGTTACGGACAAAGTACGCAGTATTTT
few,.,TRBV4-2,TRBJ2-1,CASSPRAGDPYNEQFF,TGTGCCAGCAGCCCGCGTGCCGGGGACCCGTACAATGAGCAGTTCTTC
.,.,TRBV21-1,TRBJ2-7,CASSKQPFSAGGAYEQYF,TGTGCCAGCAGCAAGCAACCCTTTTCAGCGGGGGGGGCCTACGAGCAGTACTTC
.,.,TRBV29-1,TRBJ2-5,CSVLPGLQETQYF,TGCAGCGTCCTACCGGGACTGCAAGAGACCCAGTACTTC
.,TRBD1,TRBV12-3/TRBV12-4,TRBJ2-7,CASSPQGAVSYEQYF,TGTGCCAGCAGCCCACAGGGGGCGGTCTCCTACGAGCAGTACTTC
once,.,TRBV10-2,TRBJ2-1,CASSGQWGNEQFF,TGCGCCAGCAGTGGGCAATGGGGAAATGAGCAGTTCTTC
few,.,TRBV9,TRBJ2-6,CASSVDSANSGANVLTF,TGTGCCAGCAGCGTTGATTCCGCCAACTCTGGGGCCAACGTCCTGACTTTC
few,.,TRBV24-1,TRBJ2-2,CATKDRGETGELFF,TGTGCCACCAAAGACAGAGGGGAGACCGGGGAGCTGTTTTTT
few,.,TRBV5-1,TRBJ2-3,CASSLRDILTDTQYF,TGCGCCAGCAGCTTGCGGGACATACTCACAGATACGCAGTATTTT